These T cell receptor beta chains were read from a single sample in a study of T cells in Graves' hyperthyroidism and ophthalmopathy. TCRdb itself ran the multiplex PCR reads through MiXCR, one entry per CDR3 protein. The sample has 500,000 to 600,000 distinct CDR3 sequences, over 15% seen once. The sample comprised blood. These receptor sequences come from a young woman with Graves' hyperthyroidism. Each CDR3 is given with its conserved first and last residue. Each record gives: J gene, D gene, V gene, clone size, CDR3 DNA, CDR3 protein. D genes are given only for firm matches. Rows give clone size only sometimes, using once, few, many, or a class for an expanded clone.

j_call: TRBJ2-5
d_call: TRBD1
v_call: TRBV11-2
clone_size: few
cdr3_nt: TGTGCCAGCAGCCCAGCGGGACAGGGCCAAGAGACCCAGTACTTC
cdr3_aa: CASSPAGQGQETQYF

j_call: TRBJ2-3
d_call: TRBD2
v_call: TRBV9
clone_size: NA
cdr3_nt: TGTGCCAGCAGCGTAACGAGCGGGATTCTGACAGATACGCAGTATTTT
cdr3_aa: CASSVTSGILTDTQYF

j_call: TRBJ2-3
d_call: NA
v_call: TRBV2
clone_size: many
cdr3_nt: TGTGCCAGCAAGGCTAGCTGGGGTACTACAGATACGCAGTATTTT
cdr3_aa: CASKASWGTTDTQYF

j_call: TRBJ1-2
d_call: NA
v_call: TRBV28
clone_size: NA
cdr3_nt: TGTGCCAGCAGTCTATCAGGGTCAGGGTTTAACTATGGCTACACCTTC
cdr3_aa: CASSLSGSGFNYGYTF

j_call: TRBJ1-2
d_call: NA
v_call: TRBV6-2/TRBV6-3
clone_size: many
cdr3_nt: TGTGCCAGCAGTTACGGCGAGCAACGGGATGACTATGGCTACACCTTC
cdr3_aa: CASSYGEQRDDYGYTF

j_call: TRBJ2-5
d_call: NA
v_call: TRBV2
clone_size: NA
cdr3_nt: TGTGCCAGCAGTGTGGACGGGGAGACCCAGTACTTC
cdr3_aa: CASSVDGETQYF

j_call: TRBJ2-5
d_call: TRBD1
v_call: TRBV6-1
clone_size: NA
cdr3_nt: TGTGCCAGCAGTGTAGAGGGACAGCAAGAGACCCAGTACTTC
cdr3_aa: CASSVEGQQETQYF

j_call: TRBJ1-1
d_call: NA
v_call: TRBV6-1
clone_size: many
cdr3_nt: TGTGCCAGCAGTATCGTGGCAGGCACTGAAGCTTTCTTT
cdr3_aa: CASSIVAGTEAFF

j_call: TRBJ2-7
d_call: NA
v_call: TRBV11-2
clone_size: NA
cdr3_nt: TGTGCCAGCAGCCTCACGCGAAAATCCAGGAACCCCGTCCGGGACTACGAGCAGTACTTC
cdr3_aa: CASSLTRKSRNPVRDYEQYF

j_call: TRBJ1-4
d_call: NA
v_call: TRBV18
clone_size: few
cdr3_nt: TGTGCCAGCTCACCGGCCGGGGGACTTAATGAAAAACTGTTTTTT
cdr3_aa: CASSPAGGLNEKLFF

j_call: TRBJ2-5
d_call: TRBD2
v_call: TRBV7-9
clone_size: many
cdr3_nt: TGTGCCAGCAGCTACCTAGCGGGACGAGAGACCCAGTACTTC
cdr3_aa: CASSYLAGRETQYF

j_call: TRBJ2-5
d_call: NA
v_call: TRBV14
clone_size: many
cdr3_nt: TGTGCCAGCAGCCAAGACCCCCCCCAAGAGACCCAGTACTTC
cdr3_aa: CASSQDPPQETQYF

j_call: TRBJ2-1
d_call: NA
v_call: TRBV5-1
clone_size: many
cdr3_nt: TGCGCCAGCAATACAGGGACGACCGTCGGGAATGAGCAGTTCTTC
cdr3_aa: CASNTGTTVGNEQFF

j_call: TRBJ2-7
d_call: NA
v_call: TRBV6-5
clone_size: NA
cdr3_nt: TGTGCCAGCAGTTACACGGGAACCTCCTACGAGCAGTACTTC
cdr3_aa: CASSYTGTSYEQYF

j_call: TRBJ2-3
d_call: NA
v_call: TRBV20-1
clone_size: many
cdr3_nt: TGCAGTGCTATGAGGGAAACAGATACGCAGTATTTT
cdr3_aa: CSAMRETDTQYF

j_call: TRBJ1-4
d_call: NA
v_call: TRBV7-9
clone_size: few
cdr3_nt: TGTGCCAGCAGCCGACAGGAGAATGAAAAACTGTTTTTT
cdr3_aa: CASSRQENEKLFF

j_call: TRBJ2-7
d_call: NA
v_call: TRBV12-3/TRBV12-4
clone_size: many
cdr3_nt: TGTGCCAGCAGAGGCAGGGACCGAGGCTACGAGCAGTACTTC
cdr3_aa: CASRGRDRGYEQYF

j_call: TRBJ2-3
d_call: TRBD2
v_call: TRBV12-3/TRBV12-4
clone_size: many
cdr3_nt: TGTGCCAGCTCGGCTAGCGGGGGGGCCGTGGGCACAGATACGCAGTATTTT
cdr3_aa: CASSASGGAVGTDTQYF